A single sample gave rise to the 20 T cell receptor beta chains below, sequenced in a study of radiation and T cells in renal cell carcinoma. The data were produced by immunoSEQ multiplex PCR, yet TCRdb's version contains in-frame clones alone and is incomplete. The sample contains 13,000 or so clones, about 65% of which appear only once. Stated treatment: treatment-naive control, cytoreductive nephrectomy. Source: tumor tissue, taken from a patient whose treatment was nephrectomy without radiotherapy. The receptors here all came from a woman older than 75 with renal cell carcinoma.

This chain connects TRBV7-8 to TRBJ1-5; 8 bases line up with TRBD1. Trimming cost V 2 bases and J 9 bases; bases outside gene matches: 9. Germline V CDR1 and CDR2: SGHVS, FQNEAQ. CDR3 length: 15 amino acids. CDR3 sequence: CASSLSGTGHRPQHF. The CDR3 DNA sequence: TGTGCCAGCAGCTTAAGTGGGACAGGACATCGGCCCCAGCATTTT.

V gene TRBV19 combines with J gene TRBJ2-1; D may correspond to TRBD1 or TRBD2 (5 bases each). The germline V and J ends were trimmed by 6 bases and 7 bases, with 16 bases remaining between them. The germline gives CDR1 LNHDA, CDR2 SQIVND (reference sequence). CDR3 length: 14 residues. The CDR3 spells CASSPMWGTNEQFF. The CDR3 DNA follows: TGTGCCAGTAGCCCCATGTGGGGGACGAATGAGCAGTTCTTC.

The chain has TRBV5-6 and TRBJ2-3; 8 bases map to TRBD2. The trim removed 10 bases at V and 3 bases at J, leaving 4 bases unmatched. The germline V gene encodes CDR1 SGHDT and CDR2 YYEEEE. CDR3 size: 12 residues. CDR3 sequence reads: CASGGPTDTQYF. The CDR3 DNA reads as TGTGCCTCGGGGGGGCCAACAGATACGCAGTATTTT.

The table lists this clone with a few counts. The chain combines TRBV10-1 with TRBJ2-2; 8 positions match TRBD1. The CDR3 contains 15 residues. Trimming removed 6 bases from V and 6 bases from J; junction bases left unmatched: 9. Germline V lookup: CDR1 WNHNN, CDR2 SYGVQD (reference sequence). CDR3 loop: CASRPGTGGPGELFF. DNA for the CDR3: TGCGCCAGCAGACCCGGGACAGGCGGCCCCGGGGAGCTGTTTTTT.

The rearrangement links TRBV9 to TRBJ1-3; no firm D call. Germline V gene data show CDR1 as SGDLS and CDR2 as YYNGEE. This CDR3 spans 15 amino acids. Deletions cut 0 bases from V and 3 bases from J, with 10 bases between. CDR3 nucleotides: TGTGCCAGCAGCGTAGAGGCAGTTGGTGGAAACACCATATATTTT. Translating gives CASSVEAVGGNTIYF.

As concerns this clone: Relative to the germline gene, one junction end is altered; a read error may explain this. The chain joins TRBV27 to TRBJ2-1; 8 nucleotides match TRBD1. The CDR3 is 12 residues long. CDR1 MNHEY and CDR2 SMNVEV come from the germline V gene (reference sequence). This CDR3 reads CASSPNSGGWIF. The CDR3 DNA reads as TGTGCCAGCAGTCCGAACTCAGGGGGCTGGATCTTC.

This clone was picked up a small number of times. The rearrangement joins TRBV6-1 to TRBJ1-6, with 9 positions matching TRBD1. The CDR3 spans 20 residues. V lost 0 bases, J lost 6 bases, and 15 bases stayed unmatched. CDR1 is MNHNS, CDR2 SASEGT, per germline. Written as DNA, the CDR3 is TGTGCCAGCAGTGAAGCGAGAACAGGTTGGACAGGGGCCTTTAATTCACCCCTCCACTTT. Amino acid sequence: CASSEARTGWTGAFNSPLHF.

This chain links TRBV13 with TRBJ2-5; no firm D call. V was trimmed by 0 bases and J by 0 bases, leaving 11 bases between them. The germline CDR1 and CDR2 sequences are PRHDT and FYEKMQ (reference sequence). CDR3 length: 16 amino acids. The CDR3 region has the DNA TGTGCCAGCAGCTTAGGGAGTATGCATGACCAAGAGACCCAGTACTTC. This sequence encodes CASSLGSMHDQETQYF.

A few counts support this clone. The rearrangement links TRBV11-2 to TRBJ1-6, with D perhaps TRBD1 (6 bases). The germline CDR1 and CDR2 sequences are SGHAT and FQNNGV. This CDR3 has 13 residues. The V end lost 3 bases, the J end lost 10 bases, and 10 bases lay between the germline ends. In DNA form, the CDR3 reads TGTGCCAGCAGCTTTAACAGGGACTCACCCCTCCACTTT. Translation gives CASSFNRDSPLHF. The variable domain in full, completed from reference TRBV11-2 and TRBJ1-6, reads EAGVAQSPRYKIIEKRQSVAFWCNPISGHATLYWYQQILGQGPKLLIQFQNNGVVDDSQLPKDRFSAERLKGVDSTLKIQPAKLEDSAVYLCASSFNRDSPLHFGNGTRLTVT.

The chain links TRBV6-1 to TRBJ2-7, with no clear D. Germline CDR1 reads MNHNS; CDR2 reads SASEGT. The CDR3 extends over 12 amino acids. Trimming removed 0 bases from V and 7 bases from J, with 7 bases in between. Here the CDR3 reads CASSEARREQYV. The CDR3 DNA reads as TGTGCCAGCAGTGAAGCGCGCAGGGAGCAGTACGTC.

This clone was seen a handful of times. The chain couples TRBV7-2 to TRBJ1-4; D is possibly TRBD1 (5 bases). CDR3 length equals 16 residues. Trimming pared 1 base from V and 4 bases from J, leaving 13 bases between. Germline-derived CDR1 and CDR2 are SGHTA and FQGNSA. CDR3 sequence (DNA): TGTGCCAGCAGCTTAGGGGGCCAGGGAGGTAATGAAAAACTGTTTTTT. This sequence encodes CASSLGGQGGNEKLFF.

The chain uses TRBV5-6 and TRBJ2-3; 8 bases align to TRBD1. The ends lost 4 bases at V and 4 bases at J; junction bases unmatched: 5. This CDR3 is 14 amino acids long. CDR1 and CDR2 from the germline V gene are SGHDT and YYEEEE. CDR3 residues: CASSRRQGSDTQYF. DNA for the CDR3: TGTGCCAGCAGCCGGAGACAGGGGTCAGATACGCAGTATTTT.

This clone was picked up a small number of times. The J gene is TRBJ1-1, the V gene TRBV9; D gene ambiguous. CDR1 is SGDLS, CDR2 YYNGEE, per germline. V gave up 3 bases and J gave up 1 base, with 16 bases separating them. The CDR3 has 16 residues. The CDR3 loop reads CASSAPEGFWNTEAFF. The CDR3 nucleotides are TGTGCCAGCAGCGCTCCCGAGGGTTTCTGGAACACTGAAGCTTTCTTT.

The CDR3 nucleotides read TGCGCCAGCAGCCAACTAGCGGGGGGAATTGATACGCAGTATTTT. It encodes CASSQLAGGIDTQYF. This chain joins TRBV4-1 and TRBJ2-3, with 11 bases identical to TRBD2. Trimming removed 2 bases from V and 6 bases from J; junction bases left unmatched: 4. Looked up from germline, CDR1 is MGHRA and CDR2 is YSYEKL. The CDR3 runs to 15 residues.

Here the CDR3 DNA reads TGTGCCAGCAGCAAACCCAGGGCGGACGAAAAACTGTTTTTT. This codes for CASSKPRADEKLFF. The chain has TRBV21-1 and TRBJ1-4; the table's D call of TRBD1 was not tested on the DNA. TRBV21-1 corresponds to a pseudogene. The CDR3 contains 14 residues.

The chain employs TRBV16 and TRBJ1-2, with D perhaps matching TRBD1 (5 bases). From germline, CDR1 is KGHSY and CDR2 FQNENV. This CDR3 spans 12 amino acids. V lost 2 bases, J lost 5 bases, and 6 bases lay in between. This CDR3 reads CASSQRTYGYTF. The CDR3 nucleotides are TGTGCCAGCAGCCAACGGACATATGGCTACACCTTC.

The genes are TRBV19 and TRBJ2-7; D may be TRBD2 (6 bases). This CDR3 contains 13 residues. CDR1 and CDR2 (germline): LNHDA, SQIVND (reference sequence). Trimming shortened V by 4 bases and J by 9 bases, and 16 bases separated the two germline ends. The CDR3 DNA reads TGTGCCAGTAGTACCCCCACCGGGGGAGGGCAGTACTTC. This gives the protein CASSTPTGGGQYF.

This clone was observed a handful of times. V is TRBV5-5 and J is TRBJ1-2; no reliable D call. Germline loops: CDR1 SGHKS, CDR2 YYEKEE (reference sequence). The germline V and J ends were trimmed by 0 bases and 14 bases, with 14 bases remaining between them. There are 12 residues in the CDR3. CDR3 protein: CASSLEVSFETF. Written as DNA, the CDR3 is TGTGCCAGCAGCTTGGAAGTCAGTTTCGAAACCTTC.

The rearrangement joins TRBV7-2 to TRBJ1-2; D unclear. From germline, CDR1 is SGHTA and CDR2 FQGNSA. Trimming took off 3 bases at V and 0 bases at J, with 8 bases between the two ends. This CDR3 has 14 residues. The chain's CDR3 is CASSFSRANYGYTF. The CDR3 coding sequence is TGTGCCAGCAGCTTTTCAAGGGCTAACTATGGCTACACCTTC.

Written as DNA, the CDR3 is TGTGCCAGCAGCTTAGAGGGGGGGGAATCACCCCTCCACTTT. Translated, it gives CASSLEGGESPLHF. The chain carries TRBV7-2 and TRBJ1-6; a possible D gene is TRBD1 (6 bases). The germline CDR1 and CDR2 sequences are SGHTA and FQGNSA. This CDR3 is built from 14 residues. Trimming removed 1 base at V and 10 bases at J, with 11 bases between.